One TCR beta chain is described in this entry. The data originate from a study of shared clonotypes between healthy human individuals. Overall study context: Three CD4 naive, three CD4 memory, two CD8 naive and one CD8 memory plate were used per donor.

A deep-level run was used for the assay. Study processing details: Junction-only sequences without quality scores came from ImmunoSEQ, so filtering differed. Only in-frame clones appear in the TCRdb table, and some are missing; sequencing was by immunoSEQ multiplex PCR. For V, J and clone size, that table is used; D and trimming come from the DNA. The sample lists almost 750,000 clones, around 70% occurring once. Germline CDR1 is LNHDA and CDR2 is SQIVND (reference sequence). V lost 7 bases to trimming and J lost 4 bases, with 14 bases between them. CDR3 size: 13 residues. This chain connects TRBV19 to TRBJ2-7, with a tentative D call TRBD2 (5 bases). The TCR sequence derives from a woman aged 25 to 39 in good health. Sequencing was done on a sample of memory CD4+ T cells sorted from blood. Described subset: CD45RA-negative fraction. CDR3 loop: CASKLSGSYEQYF. DNA for the CDR3: TGTGCCAGTAAACTCAGCGGAAGTTACGAGCAGTACTTC.